This T cell receptor beta chain was documented in a study of blood T cell repertoires in COVID-19. As for the study in general: The United States, Italy and Spain supplied acute and convalescent COVID-19 samples.

The repertoire was sequenced with immunoSEQ multiplex PCR; TCRdb's copy has only in-frame clones and lacks some. The data contain tens of thousands of clones, roughly 73% of them singletons. The CDR3 consists of 14 residues. Looked up from germline, CDR1 is SGHAT and CDR2 is FQNNGV. V lost 5 bases, J lost 6 bases, and 10 bases stayed unmatched. The specimen sequenced was peripheral blood. V and J are TRBV11-2 and TRBJ2-7; 7 bases agree with TRBD1. This TCR was sampled from a man older than 75 with acute or convalescent COVID-19. DNA of the CDR3: TGTGCCAGCAGCAACAGGGGACAAACCTTCGAGCAGTACTTC. The encoded protein is CASSNRGQTFEQYF.